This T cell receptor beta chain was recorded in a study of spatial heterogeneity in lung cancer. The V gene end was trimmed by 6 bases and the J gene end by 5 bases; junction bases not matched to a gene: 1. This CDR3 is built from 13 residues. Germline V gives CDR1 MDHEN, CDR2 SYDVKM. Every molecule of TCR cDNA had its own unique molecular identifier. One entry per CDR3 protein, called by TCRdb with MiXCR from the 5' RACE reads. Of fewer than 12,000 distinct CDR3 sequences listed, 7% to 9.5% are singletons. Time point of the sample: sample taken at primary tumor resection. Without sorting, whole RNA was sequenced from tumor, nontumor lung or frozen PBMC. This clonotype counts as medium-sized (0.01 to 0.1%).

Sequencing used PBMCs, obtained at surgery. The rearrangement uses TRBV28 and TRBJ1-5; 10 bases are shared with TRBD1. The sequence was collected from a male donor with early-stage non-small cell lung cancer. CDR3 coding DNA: TGTGCCAGCAGGGGGACAGGGGATCAGCCCCAGCATTTT. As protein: CASRGTGDQPQHF.